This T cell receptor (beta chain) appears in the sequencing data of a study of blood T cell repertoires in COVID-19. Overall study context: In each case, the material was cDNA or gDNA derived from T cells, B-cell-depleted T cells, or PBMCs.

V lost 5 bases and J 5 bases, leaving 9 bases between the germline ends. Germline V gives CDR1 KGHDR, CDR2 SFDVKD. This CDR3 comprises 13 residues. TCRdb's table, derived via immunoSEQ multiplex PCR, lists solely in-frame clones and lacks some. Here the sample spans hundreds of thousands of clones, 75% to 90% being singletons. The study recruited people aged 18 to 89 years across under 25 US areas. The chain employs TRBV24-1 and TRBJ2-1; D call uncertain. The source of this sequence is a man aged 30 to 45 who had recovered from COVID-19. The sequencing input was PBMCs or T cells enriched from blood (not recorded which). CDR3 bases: TGTGCCACCAGTGTTCCAGGAAACAATGAGCAGTTCTTC. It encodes CATSVPGNNEQFF.